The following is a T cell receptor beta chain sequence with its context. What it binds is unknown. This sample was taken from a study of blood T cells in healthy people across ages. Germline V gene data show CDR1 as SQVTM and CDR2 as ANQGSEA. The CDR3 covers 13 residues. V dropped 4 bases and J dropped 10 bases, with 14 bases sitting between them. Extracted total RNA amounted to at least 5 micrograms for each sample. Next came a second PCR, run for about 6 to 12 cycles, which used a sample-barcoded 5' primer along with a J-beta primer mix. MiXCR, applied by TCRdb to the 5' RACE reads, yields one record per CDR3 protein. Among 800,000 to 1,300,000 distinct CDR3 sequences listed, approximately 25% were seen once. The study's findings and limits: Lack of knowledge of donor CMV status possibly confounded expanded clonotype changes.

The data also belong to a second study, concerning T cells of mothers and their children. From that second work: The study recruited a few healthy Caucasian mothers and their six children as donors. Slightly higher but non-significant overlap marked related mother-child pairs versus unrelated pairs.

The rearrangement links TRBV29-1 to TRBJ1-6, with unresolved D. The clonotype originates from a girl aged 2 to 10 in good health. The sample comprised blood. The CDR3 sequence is CSVGPDLGSPLHF. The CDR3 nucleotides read TGCAGCGTTGGACCGGATCTTGGCTCACCCCTCCACTTT.